The T cell receptor (beta chain) described here comes from a study of cytotoxic CD8 clonotypes in ibrutinib-treated CLL. The study's findings and limits: Clonality rose at ibrutinib response and fell back toward baseline at progression. The study found public clonotypes uncommon, contracting or stable on treatment.

In this sample, this clone turned up a few times. Its antigen is as yet unknown. This table comes from immunoSEQ multiplex PCR, and its TCRdb copy is limited to in-frame clones, with some not included. The sample contains around 40,000 clones, around 70% of which appear only once. With cryopreserved PBMCs as the source, roughly 1.8 micrograms of genomic DNA went to TCR beta libraries. The source was PBMCs, collected at disease progression, from a patient treated with ibrutinib. The TCR comes from a human donor with chronic lymphocytic leukemia.

The CDR3 protein is CASRPSASTGGEYYEQYF. CDR3 bases: TGTGCCAGCAGGCCCTCCGCCTCCACAGGGGGGGAGTACTACGAGCAGTACTTC. The chain employs TRBV27 and TRBJ2-7, with a tentative D call TRBD1 (8 bases). Trimming stripped 6 bases from V and 3 bases from J, with 27 bases between. Looked up from germline, CDR1 is MNHEY and CDR2 is SMNVEV (reference sequence). The CDR3 is made up of 18 amino acids.